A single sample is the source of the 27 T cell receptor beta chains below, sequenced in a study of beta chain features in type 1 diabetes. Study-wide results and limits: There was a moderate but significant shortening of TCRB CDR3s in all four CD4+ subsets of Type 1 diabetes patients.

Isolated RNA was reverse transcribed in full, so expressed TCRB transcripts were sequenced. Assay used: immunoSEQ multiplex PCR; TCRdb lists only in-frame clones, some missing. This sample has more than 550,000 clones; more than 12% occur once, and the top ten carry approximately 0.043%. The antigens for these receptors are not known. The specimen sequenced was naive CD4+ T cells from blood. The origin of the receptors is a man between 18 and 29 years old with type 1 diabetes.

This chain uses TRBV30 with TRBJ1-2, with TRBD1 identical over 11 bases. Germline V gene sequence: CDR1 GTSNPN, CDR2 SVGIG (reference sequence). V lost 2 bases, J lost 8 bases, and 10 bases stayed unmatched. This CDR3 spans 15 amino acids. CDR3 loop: CAWSRTGGASEGYTF. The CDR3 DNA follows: TGTGCCTGGAGTCGGACAGGGGGCGCCTCGGAAGGCTACACCTTC.

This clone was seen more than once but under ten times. This chain's CDR3 is CAWGRYQETQYF. The CDR3 nucleotides read TGTGCCTGGGGCCGGTACCAAGAGACCCAGTACTTC. V and J are TRBV28 and TRBJ2-5; maybe TRBD1 (5 bases). CDR1 and CDR2 (germline): MDHEN, SYDVKM. The CDR3 covers 12 residues. V lost 11 bases and J 0 bases, leaving 10 bases between the germline ends.

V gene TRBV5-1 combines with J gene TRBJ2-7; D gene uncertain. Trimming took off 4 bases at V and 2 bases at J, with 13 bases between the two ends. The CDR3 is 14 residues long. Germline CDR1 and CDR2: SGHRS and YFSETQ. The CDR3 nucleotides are TGCGCCAGCAGCGCCTTGACTGCTACCTACGAGCAGTACTTC. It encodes CASSALTATYEQYF.

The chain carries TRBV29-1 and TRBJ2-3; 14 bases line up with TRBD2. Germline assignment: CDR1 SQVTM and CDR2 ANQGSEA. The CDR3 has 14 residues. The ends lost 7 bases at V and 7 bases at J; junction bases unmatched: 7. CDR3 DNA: TGCAGCGGGGCGACTAGCGGGGGGGCGCATACGCAGTATTTT. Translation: CSGATSGGAHTQYF.

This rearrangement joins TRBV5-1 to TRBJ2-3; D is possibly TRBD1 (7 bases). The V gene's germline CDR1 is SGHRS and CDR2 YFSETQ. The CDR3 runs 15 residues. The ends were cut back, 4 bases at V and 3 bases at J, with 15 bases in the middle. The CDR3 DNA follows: TGCGCCAGCAGCCTTCAGGGGGGATGGACAGATACGCAGTATTTT. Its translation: CASSLQGGWTDTQYF.

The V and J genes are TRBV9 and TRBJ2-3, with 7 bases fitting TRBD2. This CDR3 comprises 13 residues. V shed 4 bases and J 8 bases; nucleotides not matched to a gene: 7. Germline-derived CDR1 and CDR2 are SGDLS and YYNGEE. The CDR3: CASSLSGEGTQYF. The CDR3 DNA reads TGTGCCAGCAGCCTCTCGGGGGAGGGTACGCAGTATTTT. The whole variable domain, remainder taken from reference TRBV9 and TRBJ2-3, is DSGVTQTPKHLITATGQRVTLRCSPRSGDLSVYWYQQSLDQGLQFLIQYYNGEERAKGNILERFSAQQFPDLHSELNLSSLELGDSALYFCASSLSGEGTQYFGPGTRLTVL.

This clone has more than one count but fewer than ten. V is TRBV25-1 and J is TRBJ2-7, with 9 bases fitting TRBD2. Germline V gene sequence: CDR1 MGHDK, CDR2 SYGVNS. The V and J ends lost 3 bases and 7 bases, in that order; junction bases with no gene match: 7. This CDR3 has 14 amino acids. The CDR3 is CASSETSGLGEQYF. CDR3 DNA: TGTGCCAGCAGTGAGACTAGCGGCCTGGGAGAGCAGTACTTC.

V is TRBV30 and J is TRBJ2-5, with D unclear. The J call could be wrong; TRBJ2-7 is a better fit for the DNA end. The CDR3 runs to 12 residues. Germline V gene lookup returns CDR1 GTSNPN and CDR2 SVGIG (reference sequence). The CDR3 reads CAWSNSPYEQYF. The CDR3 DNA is TGTGCCTGGAGTAACAGTCCCTACGAGCAGTACTTC.

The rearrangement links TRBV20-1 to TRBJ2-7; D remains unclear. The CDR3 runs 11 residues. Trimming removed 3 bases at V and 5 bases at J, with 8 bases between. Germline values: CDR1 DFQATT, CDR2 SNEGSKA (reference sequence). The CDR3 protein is CSARVLDEQYF. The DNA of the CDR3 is TGCAGTGCTAGGGTCCTCGACGAGCAGTACTTC.

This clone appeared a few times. Written as DNA, the CDR3 is TGCAGTGCTCAGCGCCAAGAGACCCAGTACTTC. It translates to CSAQRQETQYF. The chain joins TRBV20-1 to TRBJ2-5; D not resolved. Germline CDR1 and CDR2: DFQATT and SNEGSKA (reference sequence). The CDR3 has 11 amino acids. Trimming took 5 bases from V and 1 from J, leaving 5 bases between them.

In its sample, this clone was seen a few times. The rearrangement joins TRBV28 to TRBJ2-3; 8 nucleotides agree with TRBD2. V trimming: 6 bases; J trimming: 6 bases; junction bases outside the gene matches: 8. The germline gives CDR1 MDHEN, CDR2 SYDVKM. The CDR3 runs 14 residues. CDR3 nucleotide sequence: TGTGCCAGCAGCCGGGGGGGCACTGTGGATACGCAGTATTTT. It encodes CASSRGGTVDTQYF.

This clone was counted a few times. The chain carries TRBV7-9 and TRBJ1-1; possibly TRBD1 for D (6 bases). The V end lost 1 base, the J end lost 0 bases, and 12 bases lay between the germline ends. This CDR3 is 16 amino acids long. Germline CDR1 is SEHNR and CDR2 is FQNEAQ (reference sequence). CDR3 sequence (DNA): TGTGCCAGCAGCTTAGGTCGCAGGGGCATGAACACTGAAGCTTTCTTT. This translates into CASSLGRRGMNTEAFF. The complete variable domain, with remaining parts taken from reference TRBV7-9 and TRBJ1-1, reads DTGVSQNPRHKITKRGQNVTFRCDPISEHNRLYWYRQTLGQGPEFLTYFQNEAQLEKSRLLSDRFSAERPKGSFSTLEIQRTEQGDSAMYLCASSLGRRGMNTEAFFGQGTRLTVV.

CDR3 coding DNA: TGTGCCAGCAGCATAAACAGGAGCTCCTATAATTCACCCCTCCACTTT. Translation: CASSINRSSYNSPLHF. The chain recombines TRBV5-4 with TRBJ1-6; D may be TRBD1 (5 bases). Germline V lookup: CDR1 SGHNT, CDR2 YYREEE (reference sequence). V shed 4 bases and J shed 0 bases, with 11 bases lying between them. The CDR3 sequence is 16 residues long. The full variable domain, completed using reference TRBV5-4 and TRBJ1-6, is ETGVTQSPTHLIKTRGQQVTLRCSSQSGHNTVSWYQQALGQGPQFIFQYYREEENGRGNFPPRFSGLQFPNYSSELNVNALELDDSALYLCASSINRSSYNSPLHFGNGTRLTVT.

The CDR3, as DNA: TGTGCCAGCAGCTCGGGACTAGCGGGCATCTACGAGCAGTACTTC. Translation gives CASSSGLAGIYEQYF. The V call is TRBV5-8, the J call TRBJ2-7; 12 bases match TRBD2. V was pared by 3 bases and J by 3 bases, with 4 bases of the junction left unmatched. Germline V gene lookup returns CDR1 SGHTS and CDR2 YDEGEE. The CDR3 runs to 15 residues.

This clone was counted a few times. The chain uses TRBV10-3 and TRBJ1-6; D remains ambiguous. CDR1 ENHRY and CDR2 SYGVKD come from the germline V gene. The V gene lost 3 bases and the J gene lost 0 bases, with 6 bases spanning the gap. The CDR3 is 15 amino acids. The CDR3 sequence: CAISEQSSYNSPLHF. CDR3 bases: TGTGCCATCAGTGAACAGAGCTCCTATAATTCACCCCTCCACTTT.

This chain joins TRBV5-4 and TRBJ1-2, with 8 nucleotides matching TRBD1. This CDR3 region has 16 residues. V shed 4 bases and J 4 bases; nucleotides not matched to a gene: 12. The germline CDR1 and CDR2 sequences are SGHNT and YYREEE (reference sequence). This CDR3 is CASSVPPGQATYGYTF. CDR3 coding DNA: TGTGCCAGCAGCGTACCACCGGGACAGGCTACCTATGGCTACACCTTC.

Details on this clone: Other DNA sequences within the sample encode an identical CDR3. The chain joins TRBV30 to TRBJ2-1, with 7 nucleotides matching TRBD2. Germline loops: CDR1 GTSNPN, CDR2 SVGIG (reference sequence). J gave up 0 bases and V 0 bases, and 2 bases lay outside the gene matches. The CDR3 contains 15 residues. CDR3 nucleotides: TGTGCCTGGAGTGTAGGCGGGAGCTCCTACAATGAGCAGTTCTTC. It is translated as CAWSVGGSSYNEQFF.

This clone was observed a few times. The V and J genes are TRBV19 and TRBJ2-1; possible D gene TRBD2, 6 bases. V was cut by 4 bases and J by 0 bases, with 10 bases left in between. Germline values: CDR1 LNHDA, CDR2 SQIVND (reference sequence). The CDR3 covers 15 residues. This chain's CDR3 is CASSRSGSSYNEQFF. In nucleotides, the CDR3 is TGTGCCAGTAGTAGGTCCGGGAGCTCCTACAATGAGCAGTTCTTC.

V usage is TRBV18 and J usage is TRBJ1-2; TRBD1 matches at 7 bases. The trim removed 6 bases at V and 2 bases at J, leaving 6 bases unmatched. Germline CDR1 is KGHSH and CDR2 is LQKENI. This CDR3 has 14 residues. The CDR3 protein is CASSPDRSNYGYTF. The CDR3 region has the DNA TGTGCCAGCTCTCCGGACAGGAGCAACTATGGCTACACCTTC.

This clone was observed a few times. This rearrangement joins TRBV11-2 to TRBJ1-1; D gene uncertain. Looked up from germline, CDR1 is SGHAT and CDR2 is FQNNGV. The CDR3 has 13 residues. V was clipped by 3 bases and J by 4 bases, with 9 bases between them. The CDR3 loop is CASSFLRGTEAFF. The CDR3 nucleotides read TGTGCCAGCAGCTTTTTACGTGGCACTGAAGCTTTCTTT.

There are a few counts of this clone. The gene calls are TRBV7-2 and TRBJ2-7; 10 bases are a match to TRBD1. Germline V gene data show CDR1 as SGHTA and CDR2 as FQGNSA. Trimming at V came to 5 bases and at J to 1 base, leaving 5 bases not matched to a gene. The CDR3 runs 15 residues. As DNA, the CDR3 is TGTGCCAGCAGCGCAACGGGACAGGGGTCCTACGAGCAGTACTTC. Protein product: CASSATGQGSYEQYF.

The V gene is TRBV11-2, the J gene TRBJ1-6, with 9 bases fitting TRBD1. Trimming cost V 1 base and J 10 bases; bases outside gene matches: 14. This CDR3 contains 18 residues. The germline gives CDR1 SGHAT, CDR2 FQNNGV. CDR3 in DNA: TGTGCCAGCAGCTTAGTTCCCGGGACAGGGACATTTTACTCACCCCTCCACTTT. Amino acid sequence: CASSLVPGTGTFYSPLHF.

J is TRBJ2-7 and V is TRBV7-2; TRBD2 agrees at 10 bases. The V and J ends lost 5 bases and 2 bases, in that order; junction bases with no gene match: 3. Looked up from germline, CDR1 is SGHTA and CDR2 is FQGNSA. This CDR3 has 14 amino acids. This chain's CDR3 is CASSPSGRAYEQYF. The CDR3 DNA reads TGTGCCAGCAGCCCGAGCGGGAGGGCCTACGAGCAGTACTTC.

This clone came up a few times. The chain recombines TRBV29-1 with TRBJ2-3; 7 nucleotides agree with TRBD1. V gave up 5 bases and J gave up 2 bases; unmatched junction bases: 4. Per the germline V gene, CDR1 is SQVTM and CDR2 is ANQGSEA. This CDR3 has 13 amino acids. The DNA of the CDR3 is TGCAGCGTTTTACAGGGGACCACAGATACGCAGTATTTT. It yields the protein CSVLQGTTDTQYF.

DNA of the CDR3: TGTGCCAGCAGCTTAATTAGTGACAGTGAAGCTTTCTTT. This sequence encodes CASSLISDSEAFF. This chain connects TRBV7-2 to TRBJ1-1; TRBD1 is a possible D gene (5 bases). The CDR3 is 13 residues long. CDR1 is SGHTA and CDR2 is FQGNSA in the germline V gene. Trimming removed 2 bases at V and 7 bases at J, with 11 bases between.

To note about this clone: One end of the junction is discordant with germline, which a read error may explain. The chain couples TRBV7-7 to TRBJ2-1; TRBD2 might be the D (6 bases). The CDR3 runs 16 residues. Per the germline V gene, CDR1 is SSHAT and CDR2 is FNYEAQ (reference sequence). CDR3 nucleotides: TGTGCTAGCAGCTTAGCGGCAGGGCCACAGTACAATGAGCAGTTCTTC. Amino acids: CASSLAAGPQYNEQFF.

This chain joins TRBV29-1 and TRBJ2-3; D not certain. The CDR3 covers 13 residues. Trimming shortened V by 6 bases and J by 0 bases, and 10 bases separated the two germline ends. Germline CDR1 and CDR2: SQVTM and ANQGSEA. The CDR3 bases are TGCAGCGTCCGCTCTCCTAGCACAGATACGCAGTATTTT. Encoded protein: CSVRSPSTDTQYF.